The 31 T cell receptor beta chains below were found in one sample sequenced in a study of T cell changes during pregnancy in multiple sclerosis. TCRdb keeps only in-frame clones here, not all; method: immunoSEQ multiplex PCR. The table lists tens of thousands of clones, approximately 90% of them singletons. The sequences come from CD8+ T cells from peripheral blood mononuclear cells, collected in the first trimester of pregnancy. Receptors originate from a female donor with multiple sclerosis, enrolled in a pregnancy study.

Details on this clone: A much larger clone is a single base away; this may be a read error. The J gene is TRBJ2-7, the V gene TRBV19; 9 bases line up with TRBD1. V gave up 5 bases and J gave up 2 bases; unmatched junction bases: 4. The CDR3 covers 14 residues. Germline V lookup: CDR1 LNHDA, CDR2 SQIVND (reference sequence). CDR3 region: CASSAGTGPYEQYF. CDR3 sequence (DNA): TGTGCCAGTAGTGCCGGGACAGGGCCCTACGAGCAGTACTTC.

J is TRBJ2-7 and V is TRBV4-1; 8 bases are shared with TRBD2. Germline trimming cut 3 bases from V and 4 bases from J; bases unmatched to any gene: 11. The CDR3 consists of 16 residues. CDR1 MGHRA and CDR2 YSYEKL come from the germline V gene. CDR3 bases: TGCGCCAGCAGCCAGATCAGCGGGAGCTCCGGGTACGAGCAGTACTTC. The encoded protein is CASSQISGSSGYEQYF.

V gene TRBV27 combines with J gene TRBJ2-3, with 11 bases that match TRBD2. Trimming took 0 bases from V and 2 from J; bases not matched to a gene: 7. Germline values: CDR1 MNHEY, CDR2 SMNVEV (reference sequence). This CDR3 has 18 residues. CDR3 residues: CASSLSNPSGRPTDTQYF. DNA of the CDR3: TGTGCCAGCAGTTTATCGAATCCTAGCGGGAGGCCCACAGATACGCAGTATTTT.

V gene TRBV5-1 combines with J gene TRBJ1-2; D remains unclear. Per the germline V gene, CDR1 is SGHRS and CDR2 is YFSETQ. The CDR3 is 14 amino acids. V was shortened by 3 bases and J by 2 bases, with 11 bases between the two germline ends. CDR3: CASSYETGNYGYTF. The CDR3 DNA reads TGCGCCAGCAGCTACGAAACCGGGAACTATGGCTACACCTTC.

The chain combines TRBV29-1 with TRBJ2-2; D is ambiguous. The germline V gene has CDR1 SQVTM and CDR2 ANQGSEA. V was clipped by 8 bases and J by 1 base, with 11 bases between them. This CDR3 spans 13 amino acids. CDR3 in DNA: TGCAGCTTTCAGGCAGGGAACACCGGGGAGCTGTTTTTT. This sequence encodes CSFQAGNTGELFF.

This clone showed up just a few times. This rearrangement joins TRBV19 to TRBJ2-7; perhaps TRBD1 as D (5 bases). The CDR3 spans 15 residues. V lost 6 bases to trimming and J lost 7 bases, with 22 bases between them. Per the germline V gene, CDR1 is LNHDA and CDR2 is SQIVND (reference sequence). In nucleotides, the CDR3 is TGTGCCAGTAGCAGAACAGACAGCCCAGCGATTGAGCAGTACTTC. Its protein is CASSRTDSPAIEQYF.

CDR3 nucleotide sequence: TGTGCCAGCAGCCTCCTAGCGGGAGGGGATGAGCAGTTCTTC. Amino acid sequence: CASSLLAGGDEQFF. The rearrangement links TRBV9 to TRBJ2-1; the match to TRBD2 covers 12 bases. Germline loops: CDR1 SGDLS, CDR2 YYNGEE. The CDR3 consists of 14 residues. Germline trimming cut 4 bases from V and 8 bases from J; bases unmatched to any gene: 4.

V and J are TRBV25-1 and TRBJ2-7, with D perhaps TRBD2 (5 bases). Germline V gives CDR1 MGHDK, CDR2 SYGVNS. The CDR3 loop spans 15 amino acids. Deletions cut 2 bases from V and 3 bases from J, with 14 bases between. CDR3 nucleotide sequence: TGTGCCAGCAGTGAAAAAAGAGTTAGCGACTACGAGCAGTACTTC. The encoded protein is CASSEKRVSDYEQYF.

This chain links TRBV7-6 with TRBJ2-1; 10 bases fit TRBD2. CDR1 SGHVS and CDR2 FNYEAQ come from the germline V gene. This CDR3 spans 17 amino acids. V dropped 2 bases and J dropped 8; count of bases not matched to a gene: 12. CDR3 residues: CASSLFGGLAGEHEQFF. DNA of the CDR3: TGTGCCAGCAGCTTATTTGGGGGGCTAGCGGGAGAACATGAGCAGTTCTTC.

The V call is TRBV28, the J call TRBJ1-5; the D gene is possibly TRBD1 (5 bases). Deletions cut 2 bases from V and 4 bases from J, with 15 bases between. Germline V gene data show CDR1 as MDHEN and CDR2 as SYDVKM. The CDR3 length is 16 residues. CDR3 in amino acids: CASSLTGPGTNQPQHF. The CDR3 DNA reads TGTGCCAGCAGTTTAACGGGGCCAGGGACTAATCAGCCCCAGCATTTT.

CDR3 sequence reads: CASSEETGSSGVGEFF. CDR3 DNA sequence: TGTGCCAGCAGTGAAGAAACAGGGAGTTCGGGTGTAGGGGAGTTCTTC. The rearrangement joins TRBV6-1 to TRBJ2-1; tentatively, D is TRBD1 (6 bases). V was trimmed by 1 base and J by 14 bases, leaving 24 bases between them. This CDR3 region has 16 residues. From germline, CDR1 is MNHNS and CDR2 SASEGT.

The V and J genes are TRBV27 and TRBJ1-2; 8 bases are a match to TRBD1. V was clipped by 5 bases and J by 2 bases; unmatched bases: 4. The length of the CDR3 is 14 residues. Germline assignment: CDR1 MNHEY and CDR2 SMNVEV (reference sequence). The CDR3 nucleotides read TGTGCCAGCAGTACGACAGGGGAAAACTATGGCTACACCTTC. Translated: CASSTTGENYGYTF.

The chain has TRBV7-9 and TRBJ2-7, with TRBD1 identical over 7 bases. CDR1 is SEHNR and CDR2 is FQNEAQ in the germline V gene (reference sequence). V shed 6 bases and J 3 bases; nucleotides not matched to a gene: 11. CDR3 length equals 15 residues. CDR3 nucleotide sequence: TGTGCCAGCAGTCACCCGACAGGGTTGATCTACGAGCAGTACTTC. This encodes CASSHPTGLIYEQYF.

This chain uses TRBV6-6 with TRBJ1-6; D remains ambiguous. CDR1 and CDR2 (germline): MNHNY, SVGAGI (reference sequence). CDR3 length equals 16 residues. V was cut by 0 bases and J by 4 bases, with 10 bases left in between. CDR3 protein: CASSYSPGGYNSPLHF. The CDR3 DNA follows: TGTGCCAGCAGTTACTCGCCGGGCGGGTATAATTCACCCCTCCACTTT.

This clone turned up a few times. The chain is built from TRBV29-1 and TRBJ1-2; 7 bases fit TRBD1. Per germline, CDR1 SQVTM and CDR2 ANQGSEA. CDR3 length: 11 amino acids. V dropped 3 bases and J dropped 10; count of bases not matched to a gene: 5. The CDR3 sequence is CSVDRGDVYTF. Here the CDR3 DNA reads TGCAGCGTTGACAGGGGGGATGTCTACACCTTC.

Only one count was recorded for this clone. The CDR3 loop is CASSLGLAGARDTQYF. The CDR3 nucleotides are TGTGCCAGCAGTCTCGGACTAGCGGGAGCTCGGGATACGCAGTATTTT. The chain links TRBV28 to TRBJ2-3, with 13 bases matching TRBD2. The CDR3 covers 16 residues. Per germline, CDR1 MDHEN and CDR2 SYDVKM. With 5 bases clipped from V and 6 bases from J, the junction kept 8 bases outside the gene matches.

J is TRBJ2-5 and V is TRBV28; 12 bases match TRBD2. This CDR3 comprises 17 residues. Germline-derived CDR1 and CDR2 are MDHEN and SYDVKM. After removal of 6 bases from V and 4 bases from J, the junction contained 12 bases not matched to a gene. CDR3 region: CASSPPATSGSGETQYF. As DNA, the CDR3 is TGTGCCAGCAGCCCCCCGGCGACTAGCGGGAGCGGAGAGACCCAGTACTTC.

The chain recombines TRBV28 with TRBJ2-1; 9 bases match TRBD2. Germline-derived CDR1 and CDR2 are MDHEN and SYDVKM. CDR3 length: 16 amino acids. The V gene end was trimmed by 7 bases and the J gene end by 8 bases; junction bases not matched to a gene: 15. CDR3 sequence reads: CASTLGVAGGLDEQFF. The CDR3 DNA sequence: TGTGCCAGCACCCTCGGTGTGGCGGGAGGGCTCGATGAGCAGTTCTTC.

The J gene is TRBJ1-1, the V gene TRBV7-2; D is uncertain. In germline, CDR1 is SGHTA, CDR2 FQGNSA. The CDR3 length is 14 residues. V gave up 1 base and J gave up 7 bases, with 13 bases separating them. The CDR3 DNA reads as TGTGCCAGCAGCTTAGGAGGGCTAAGTAGTGAAGCTTTCTTT. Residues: CASSLGGLSSEAFF.

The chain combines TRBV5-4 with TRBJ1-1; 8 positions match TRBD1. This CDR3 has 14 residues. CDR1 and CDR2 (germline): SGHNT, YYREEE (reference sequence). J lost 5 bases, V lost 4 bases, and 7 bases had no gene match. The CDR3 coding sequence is TGTGCCAGCAGCCCGGGACAGGTTGTGACTGAAGCTTTCTTT. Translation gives CASSPGQVVTEAFF.

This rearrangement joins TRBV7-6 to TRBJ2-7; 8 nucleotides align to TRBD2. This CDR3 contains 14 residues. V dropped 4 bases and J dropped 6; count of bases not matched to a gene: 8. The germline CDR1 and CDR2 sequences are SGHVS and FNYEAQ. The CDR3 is CASSSGLGLGEQYF. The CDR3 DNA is TGTGCCAGCAGCTCGGGACTAGGGCTGGGCGAGCAGTACTTC.

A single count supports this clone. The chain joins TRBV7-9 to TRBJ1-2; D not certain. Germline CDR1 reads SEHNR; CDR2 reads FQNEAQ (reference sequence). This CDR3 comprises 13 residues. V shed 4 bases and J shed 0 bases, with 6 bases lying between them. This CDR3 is CASSSGSNYGYTF. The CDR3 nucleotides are TGTGCCAGCAGCTCCGGTTCTAACTATGGCTACACCTTC.

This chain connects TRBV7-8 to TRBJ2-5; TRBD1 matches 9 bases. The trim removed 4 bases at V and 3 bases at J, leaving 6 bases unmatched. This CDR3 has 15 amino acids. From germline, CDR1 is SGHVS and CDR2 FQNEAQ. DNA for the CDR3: TGTGCCAGCAGCTCGCGGAGACAGGGGGAAGAGACCCAGTACTTC. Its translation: CASSSRRQGEETQYF.

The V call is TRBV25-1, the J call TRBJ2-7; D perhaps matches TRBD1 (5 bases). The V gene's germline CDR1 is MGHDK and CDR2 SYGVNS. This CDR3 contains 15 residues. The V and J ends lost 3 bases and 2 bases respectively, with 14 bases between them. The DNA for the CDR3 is TGTGCCAGCAGTGATCCCCAGAAGGGGCCCTACGAGCAGTACTTC. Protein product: CASSDPQKGPYEQYF.

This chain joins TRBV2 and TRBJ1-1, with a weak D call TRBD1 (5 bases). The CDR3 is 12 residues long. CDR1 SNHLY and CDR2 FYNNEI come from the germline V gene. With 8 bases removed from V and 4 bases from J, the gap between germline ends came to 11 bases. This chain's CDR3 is CASPGGGTEAFF. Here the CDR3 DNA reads TGTGCCAGCCCGGGGGGGGGCACTGAAGCTTTCTTT. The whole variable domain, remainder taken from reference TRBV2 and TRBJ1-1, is EPEVTQTPSHQVTQMGQEVILRCVPISNHLYFYWYRQILGQKVEFLVSFYNNEISEKSEIFDDQFSVERPDGSNFTLKIRSTKLEDSAMYFCASPGGGTEAFFGQGTRLTVV.

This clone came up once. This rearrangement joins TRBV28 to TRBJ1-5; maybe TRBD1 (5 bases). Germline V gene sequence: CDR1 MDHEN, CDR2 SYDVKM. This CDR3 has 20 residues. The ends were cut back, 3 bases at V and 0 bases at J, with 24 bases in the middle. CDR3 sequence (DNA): TGTGCCAGCAGTTTTGTAACTTCGGGGGAGTGGTCGATTAGCAATCAGCCCCAGCATTTT. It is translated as CASSFVTSGEWSISNQPQHF.

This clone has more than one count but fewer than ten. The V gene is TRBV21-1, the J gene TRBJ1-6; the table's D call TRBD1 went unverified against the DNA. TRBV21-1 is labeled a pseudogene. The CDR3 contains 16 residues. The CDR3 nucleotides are TGTGCCAGCAGCAAAGAGCGGCCAGGGGGCAGTTCACCCCTCCACTTT. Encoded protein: CASSKERPGGSSPLHF.

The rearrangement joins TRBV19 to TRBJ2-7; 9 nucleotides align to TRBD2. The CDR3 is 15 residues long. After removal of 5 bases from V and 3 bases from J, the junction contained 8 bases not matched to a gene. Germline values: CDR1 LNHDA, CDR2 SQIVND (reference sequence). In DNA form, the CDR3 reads TGTGCCAGTAGTCTGACTAGCGGAGGTTTCTACGAGCAGTACTTC. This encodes CASSLTSGGFYEQYF.

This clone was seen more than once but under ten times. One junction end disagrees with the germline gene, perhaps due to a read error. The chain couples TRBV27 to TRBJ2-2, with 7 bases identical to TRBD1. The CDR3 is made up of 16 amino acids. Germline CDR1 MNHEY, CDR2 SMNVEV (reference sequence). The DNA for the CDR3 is TGTGCCAGCAGTCTATCGACAGGGTTTAGCACCGGGGAGCTGTTTTTT. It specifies CASSLSTGFSTGELFF.

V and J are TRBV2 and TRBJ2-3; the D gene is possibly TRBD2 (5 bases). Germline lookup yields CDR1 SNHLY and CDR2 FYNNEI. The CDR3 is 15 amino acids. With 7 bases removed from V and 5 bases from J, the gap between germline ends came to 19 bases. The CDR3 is CASKDPGLRGDTQYF. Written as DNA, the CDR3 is TGTGCCAGCAAGGACCCCGGCCTACGGGGAGATACGCAGTATTTT. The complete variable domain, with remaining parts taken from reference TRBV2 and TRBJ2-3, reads EPEVTQTPSHQVTQMGQEVILRCVPISNHLYFYWYRQILGQKVEFLVSFYNNEISEKSEIFDDQFSVERPDGSNFTLKIRSTKLEDSAMYFCASKDPGLRGDTQYFGPGTRLTVL.

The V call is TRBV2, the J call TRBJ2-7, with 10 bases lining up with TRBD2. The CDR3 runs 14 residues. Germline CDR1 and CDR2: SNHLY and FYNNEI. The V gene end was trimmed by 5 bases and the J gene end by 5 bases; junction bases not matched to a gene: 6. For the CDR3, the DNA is TGTGCCAGCAGTCTAGCGGGAGTGATTCACGAGCAGTACTTC. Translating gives CASSLAGVIHEQYF.